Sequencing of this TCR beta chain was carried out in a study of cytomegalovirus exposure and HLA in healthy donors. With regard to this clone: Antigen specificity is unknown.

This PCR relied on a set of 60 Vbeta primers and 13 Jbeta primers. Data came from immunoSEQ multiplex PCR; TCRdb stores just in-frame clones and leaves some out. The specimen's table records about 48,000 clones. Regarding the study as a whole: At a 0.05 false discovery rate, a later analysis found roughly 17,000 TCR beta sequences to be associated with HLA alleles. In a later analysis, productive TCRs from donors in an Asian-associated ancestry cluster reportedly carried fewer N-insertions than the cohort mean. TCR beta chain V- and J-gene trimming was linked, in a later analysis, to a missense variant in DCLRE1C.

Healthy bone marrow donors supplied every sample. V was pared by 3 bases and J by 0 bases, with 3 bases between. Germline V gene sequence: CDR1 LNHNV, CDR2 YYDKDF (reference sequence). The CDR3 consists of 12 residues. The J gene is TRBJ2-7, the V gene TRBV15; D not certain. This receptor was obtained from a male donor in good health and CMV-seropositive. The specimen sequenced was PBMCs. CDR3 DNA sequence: TGTGCCACCAGCAGCCACTCCTACGAGCAGTACTTC. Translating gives CATSSHSYEQYF.